The next 5 T cell receptor beta chains were all read from a single sample in a study of monozygotic twins with cystic fibrosis. Here immunoSEQ multiplex PCR was the method, and the copy in TCRdb shows in-frame clones only, minus some. The repertoire has roughly 32,000 clones, approximately 97% of them found once; the top ten carry 0.15% to 0.2%. Sequences were obtained from blood. These receptors were taken from a girl aged 2 to 9 with cystic fibrosis.

The CDR3 nucleotides read TGTGCCAGCAGTGAGGAACGGACAATACAAGAGACCCAGTACTTC. Residues: CASSEERTIQETQYF. The V and J genes are TRBV2 and TRBJ2-5, with D possibly matching TRBD1 (5 bases). Germline V gene lookup returns CDR1 SNHLY and CDR2 FYNNEI. There are 15 residues in the CDR3. The V end was cut by 3 bases, the J end by 2 bases, with 13 bases between.

The CDR3 spells CAWSRGERGQETQYF. The CDR3 DNA is TGTGCCTGGAGTAGGGGGGAGAGAGGGCAAGAGACCCAGTACTTC. The chain employs TRBV30 and TRBJ2-5; D could derive from TRBD1 or TRBD2 (6 bases each). Germline CDR1 and CDR2: GTSNPN and SVGIG (reference sequence). There are 15 residues in the CDR3. V was shortened by 2 bases and J by 2 bases, with 15 bases between the two germline ends.

The chain uses TRBV27 and TRBJ2-4, with no clear D. This CDR3 has 15 amino acids. The V and J ends lost 4 bases and 8 bases respectively, with 18 bases between them. Germline CDR1 and CDR2: MNHEY and SMNVEV (reference sequence). The CDR3 region has the DNA TGTGCCAGCAGTTCAAAACAGAGCGAAAGGGACATTCAGTACTTC. Translating gives CASSSKQSERDIQYF.

The rearrangement uses TRBV7-8 and TRBJ2-7, with D maybe TRBD1 (7 bases). Trimming took 4 bases from V and 9 from J, leaving 10 bases between them. The germline V gene encodes CDR1 SGHVS and CDR2 FQNEAQ. The length of the CDR3 is 11 residues. The CDR3 region has the DNA TGTGCCAGCAGCTCCCAGGGGGGGCAGTACTTC. Translation gives CASSSQGGQYF.

V usage is TRBV6-5 and J usage is TRBJ2-2; the D is unclear. The CDR3 is made up of 16 amino acids. Trimming took off 0 bases at V and 4 bases at J, with 12 bases between the two ends. Germline CDR1 is MNHEY and CDR2 is SVGAGI. CDR3 amino acids: CASSYSHNSGTGELFF. As DNA, the CDR3 is TGTGCCAGCAGTTACTCGCATAACTCCGGCACCGGGGAGCTGTTTTTT.